This passage covers 28 T cell receptor beta chains from one sample sequenced in a study of cytomegalovirus exposure and HLA in healthy donors. Primers for the PCR totalled 60 Vbeta and 13 Jbeta. Clones were sequenced by immunoSEQ multiplex PCR, and TCRdb holds only the in-frame ones, with some missing. Among about 160,000 clones listed, 80% to 90% were seen once. Sequences were obtained from PBMCs. Receptor source: a male donor in good health and CMV-seronegative.

This sequence joins TRBV5-8 and TRBJ1-5, with D possibly TRBD1 on 5 matching bases. This CDR3 comprises 14 residues. The germline gives CDR1 SGHTS, CDR2 YDEGEE. Between the trimmed V and J ends, which lost 0 bases and 4 bases, there was a span of 8 bases. The CDR3 protein is CASSLGGQNQPQHF. CDR3 bases: TGTGCCAGCAGCTTGGGGGGCCAAAATCAGCCCCAGCATTTT.

The chain joins TRBV7-6 to TRBJ2-3; 11 positions match TRBD2. Trimming removed 4 bases from V and 2 bases from J; junction bases left unmatched: 8. The V gene's germline CDR1 is SGHVS and CDR2 FNYEAQ. The CDR3 length is 17 residues. The CDR3 region has the DNA TGTGCCAGCAGCTCCAGTCCTAGCGGGGGGTACACAGATACGCAGTATTTT. Its translation is CASSSSPSGGYTDTQYF.

A few counts support this clone. This rearrangement joins TRBV7-8 to TRBJ1-5; 8 positions match TRBD1. The V gene end was trimmed by 8 bases and the J gene end by 2 bases; junction bases not matched to a gene: 8. The CDR3 length is 15 residues. Germline V gene lookup returns CDR1 SGHVS and CDR2 FQNEAQ. Here the CDR3 reads CASEVLGQGNQPQHF. The CDR3 DNA reads as TGTGCCAGCGAGGTTCTGGGACAGGGCAATCAGCCCCAGCATTTT.

The chain employs TRBV6-5 and TRBJ2-5; TRBD2 matches at 8 bases. The CDR3 is 11 amino acids. The germline V gene encodes CDR1 MNHEY and CDR2 SVGAGI. The V gene end was trimmed by 3 bases and the J gene end by 9 bases; junction bases not matched to a gene: 0. CDR3 DNA sequence: TGTGCCAGCAGTTATAGCGGGGCCCAGTACTTC. This gives the protein CASSYSGAQYF.

Only a few counts were recorded for this clone. This chain connects TRBV30 to TRBJ2-5; D might be TRBD2 (5 bases). Germline V lookup: CDR1 GTSNPN, CDR2 SVGIG (reference sequence). The CDR3 extends over 13 amino acids. V dropped 7 bases and J dropped 2 bases, with 14 bases sitting between them. This CDR3 is CAYTLGVQETQYF. The CDR3 region has the DNA TGTGCCTACACACTCGGGGTTCAAGAGACCCAGTACTTC.

The CDR3 bases are TGTGCCAGCAGCTGGGGACACAGCAATCAGCCCCAGCATTTT. This gives the protein CASSWGHSNQPQHF. The J gene is TRBJ1-5, the V gene TRBV5-6; possible D gene TRBD1, 6 bases. The CDR3 contains 14 residues. V was shortened by 3 bases and J by 1 base, with 8 bases between the two germline ends. The germline CDR1 and CDR2 sequences are SGHDT and YYEEEE.

The V gene is TRBV4-3, the J gene TRBJ2-7, with D tentatively TRBD1 (6 bases). The CDR3 sequence is 16 residues long. Per the germline V gene, CDR1 is LGHNA and CDR2 is YSLEER. With 1 base removed from V and 1 base from J, the gap between germline ends came to 14 bases. The CDR3 sequence: CASSQAQGMGSYEQYF. DNA for the CDR3: TGCGCCAGCAGCCAAGCTCAGGGGATGGGGTCCTACGAGCAGTACTTC.

This sequence joins TRBV5-1 and TRBJ1-6, with D tentatively TRBD1 (6 bases). The germline V gene has CDR1 SGHRS and CDR2 YFSETQ. Between the trimmed V and J ends, which lost 5 bases and 10 bases, there was a span of 13 bases. The CDR3 length is 13 residues. This CDR3 reads CASRLGGVSPLHF. The CDR3 nucleotides read TGCGCCAGCAGATTAGGGGGAGTCTCACCCCTCCACTTT. Together with reference TRBV5-1 and TRBJ1-6, the CDR3 gives the full variable domain: KAGVTQTPRYLIKTRGQQVTLSCSPISGHRSVSWYQQTPGQGLQFLFEYFSETQRNKGNFPGRFSGRQFSNSRSEMNVSTLELGDSALYLCASRLGGVSPLHFGNGTRLTVT.

This clone was counted a few times. Written as DNA, the CDR3 is TGCGCCAGCAGCCAAGATCCGGGGGGCACAGATACGCAGTATTTT. It translates to CASSQDPGGTDTQYF. The rearrangement uses TRBV4-1 and TRBJ2-3; a weak D match, TRBD2 (6 bases). With 0 bases removed from V and 1 base from J, the gap between germline ends came to 8 bases. The CDR3 consists of 15 residues. Germline V gene sequence: CDR1 MGHRA, CDR2 YSYEKL.

The chain employs TRBV19 and TRBJ1-6, with D tentatively TRBD1 (5 bases). Germline assignment: CDR1 LNHDA and CDR2 SQIVND (reference sequence). The ends were cut back, 7 bases at V and 7 bases at J, with 20 bases in the middle. This CDR3 has 16 amino acids. The CDR3 region has the DNA TGTGCCAGTACCGAGACTGGGGGGGATGGGAATTCACCCCTCCACTTT. Translating it yields CASTETGGDGNSPLHF.

The V gene is TRBV19, the J gene TRBJ2-5; D not certain. Per germline, CDR1 LNHDA and CDR2 SQIVND (reference sequence). V gave up 1 base and J gave up 1 base, with 4 bases separating them. This CDR3 has 13 residues. The CDR3 nucleotides read TGTGCCAGTAGTATAGGTCGCCAAGAGACCCAGTACTTC. It translates to CASSIGRQETQYF.

The chain joins TRBV5-1 to TRBJ2-2; the match to TRBD1 covers 8 bases. There are 16 residues in the CDR3. V gave up 6 bases and J gave up 4 bases; unmatched junction bases: 11. Germline V lookup: CDR1 SGHRS, CDR2 YFSETQ. The CDR3 protein is CASTDQDREPTGELFF. The CDR3 DNA reads TGCGCCAGCACCGACCAGGACAGGGAACCCACCGGGGAGCTGTTTTTT.

This rearrangement joins TRBV5-1 to TRBJ1-1; weak D call: TRBD1 (6 bases). The CDR3 extends over 13 amino acids. Trimming shortened V by 2 bases and J by 3 bases, and 8 bases separated the two germline ends. The germline CDR1 and CDR2 sequences are SGHRS and YFSETQ. CDR3 DNA sequence: TGCGCCAGCAGCTTTGCAGGGGACACTGAAGCTTTCTTT. Protein sequence: CASSFAGDTEAFF.

This chain links TRBV29-1 with TRBJ2-5; 11 bases are a match to TRBD1. Germline V gene sequence: CDR1 SQVTM, CDR2 ANQGSEA. The CDR3 consists of 14 residues. Germline trimming cut 6 bases from V and 5 bases from J; bases unmatched to any gene: 8. In DNA, the CDR3 is TGCAGCGTCCGGACAGGGGGCGATTTTGAGACCCAGTACTTC. It encodes CSVRTGGDFETQYF.

The chain is built from TRBV5-1 and TRBJ1-1; tentatively, D is TRBD1 (5 bases). This CDR3 is built from 16 residues. Trimming shortened V by 0 bases and J by 4 bases, and 16 bases separated the two germline ends. From germline, CDR1 is SGHRS and CDR2 YFSETQ. CDR3 residues: CASSLGGIRGGTEAFF. As DNA, the CDR3 is TGCGCCAGCAGCTTGGGGGGGATACGCGGGGGCACTGAAGCTTTCTTT.

The table lists this clone with a count of one. The chain couples TRBV19 to TRBJ2-3; D is perhaps TRBD2 (6 bases). The CDR3 length is 12 residues. The V gene's germline CDR1 is LNHDA and CDR2 SQIVND (reference sequence). Deletions cut 6 bases from V and 6 bases from J, with 10 bases between. The CDR3 nucleotides are TGTGCCAGTAGATTGGAGGGGGATACGCAGTATTTT. As protein: CASRLEGDTQYF.

DNA of the CDR3: TGCGCCAGCAGCCAAGATTTGAGCTCTGGAAACACCATATATTTT. Translation: CASSQDLSSGNTIYF. J is TRBJ1-3 and V is TRBV4-3; D is uncertain. V was cut by 0 bases and J by 0 bases, with 6 bases left in between. Germline V gene sequence: CDR1 LGHNA, CDR2 YSLEER. The CDR3 extends over 15 amino acids.

V and J are TRBV28 and TRBJ2-5; TRBD1 aligns across 7 bases. CDR3 size: 17 residues. V lost 5 bases to trimming and J lost 5 bases; unmatched junction nucleotides: 17. Germline V CDR1 and CDR2: MDHEN, SYDVKM. CDR3 protein: CASSLTFRQGRMETQYF. CDR3 in DNA: TGTGCCAGCAGTCTAACATTCCGACAGGGAAGGATGGAGACCCAGTACTTC.

The chain is built from TRBV30 and TRBJ1-2; TRBD1 is a possible D gene (5 bases). Trimming removed 2 bases at V and 4 bases at J, with 17 bases between. This CDR3 has 15 amino acids. Germline V gene sequence: CDR1 GTSNPN, CDR2 SVGIG (reference sequence). In DNA form, the CDR3 reads TGTGCCTGGAGTAAGAGAGACAGCCAATTCTATGGCTACACCTTC. It codes for CAWSKRDSQFYGYTF.

CDR3 nucleotide sequence: TGTGCCAGCAGCGACACTAGCGGGCTATACAATGAGCAGTTCTTC. Its translation is CASSDTSGLYNEQFF. The V gene is TRBV9, the J gene TRBJ2-1; TRBD2 agrees at 9 bases. After removal of 3 bases from V and 4 bases from J, the junction contained 5 bases not matched to a gene. Germline CDR1 is SGDLS and CDR2 is YYNGEE. The CDR3 extends over 15 amino acids.

The gene calls are TRBV27 and TRBJ2-2; 11 nucleotides line up with TRBD2. Germline CDR1 is MNHEY and CDR2 is SMNVEV (reference sequence). J gave up 4 bases and V 3 bases, and 1 base lay outside the gene matches. The CDR3 contains 15 residues. The CDR3 sequence is CASSFSGRVTGELFF. For the CDR3, the DNA is TGTGCCAGCAGTTTTAGCGGGAGGGTCACCGGGGAGCTGTTTTTT.

The chain has TRBV4-2 and TRBJ2-7, with 12 positions matching TRBD1. In germline, CDR1 is LGHNA, CDR2 YNFKEQ. The length of the CDR3 is 15 residues. V was pared by 3 bases and J by 5 bases, with 5 bases of the junction left unmatched. CDR3: CASSQPGQGAHEQYF. Here the CDR3 DNA reads TGTGCCAGCAGCCAGCCGGGACAGGGGGCCCACGAGCAGTACTTC.

The rearrangement links TRBV6-5 to TRBJ2-7, with D unclear. Germline lookup yields CDR1 MNHEY and CDR2 SVGAGI. This CDR3 spans 14 amino acids. Between the trimmed V and J ends, which lost 6 bases and 1 base, there was a span of 13 bases. CDR3 residues: CASSPGRHSYEQYF. The CDR3 region has the DNA TGTGCCAGCAGCCCCGGTAGACATTCCTACGAGCAGTACTTC.

In nucleotides, the CDR3 is TGTGCCAGCAGTTACCCCGCAGGGGGGTCGGGAAACACCATATATTTT. Translated: CASSYPAGGSGNTIYF. The chain combines TRBV6-5 with TRBJ1-3; 7 bases match TRBD1. This CDR3 is built from 16 residues. CDR1 and CDR2 from the germline V gene are MNHEY and SVGAGI. Trimming cost V 2 bases and J 4 bases; bases outside gene matches: 8.

The J gene is TRBJ2-3, the V gene TRBV15, with TRBD1 identical over 7 bases. The CDR3 spans 16 residues. J lost 3 bases, V lost 1 base, and 7 bases had no gene match. Per the germline V gene, CDR1 is LNHNV and CDR2 is YYDKDF (reference sequence). The CDR3 reads CATSRAPGGRTDTQYF. In nucleotides, the CDR3 is TGTGCCACCAGCAGAGCCCCAGGGGGAAGGACAGATACGCAGTATTTT.

The chain joins TRBV7-9 to TRBJ2-7, with 7 bases identical to TRBD2. J lost 2 bases, V lost 3 bases, and 16 bases had no gene match. The CDR3 extends over 18 amino acids. CDR1 SEHNR and CDR2 FQNEAQ come from the germline V gene (reference sequence). The CDR3 region has the DNA TGTGCCAGCAGCTTGGGGACTACGGCTAGCGTGAAAACCTACGAGCAGTACTTC. Its translation: CASSLGTTASVKTYEQYF.

The V and J genes are TRBV15 and TRBJ1-5; no firm D call. The germline V gene has CDR1 LNHNV and CDR2 YYDKDF (reference sequence). This CDR3 has 15 residues. V was shortened by 0 bases and J by 6 bases, with 12 bases between the two germline ends. CDR3 sequence (DNA): TGTGCCACCAGCAGAGATAGTGCGGTAGGTCAGCCCCAGCATTTT. Amino acids: CATSRDSAVGQPQHF.

This clone was seen a handful of times. The chain carries TRBV30 and TRBJ1-1, with TRBD1 matching 8 bases. V lost 3 bases and J lost 5; bases outside the gene matches: 8. Germline assignment: CDR1 GTSNPN and CDR2 SVGIG (reference sequence). The CDR3 is made up of 14 amino acids. The CDR3 reads CAWSQGAVGTEAFF. In DNA form, the CDR3 reads TGTGCCTGGAGCCAGGGGGCGGTGGGAACTGAAGCTTTCTTT.